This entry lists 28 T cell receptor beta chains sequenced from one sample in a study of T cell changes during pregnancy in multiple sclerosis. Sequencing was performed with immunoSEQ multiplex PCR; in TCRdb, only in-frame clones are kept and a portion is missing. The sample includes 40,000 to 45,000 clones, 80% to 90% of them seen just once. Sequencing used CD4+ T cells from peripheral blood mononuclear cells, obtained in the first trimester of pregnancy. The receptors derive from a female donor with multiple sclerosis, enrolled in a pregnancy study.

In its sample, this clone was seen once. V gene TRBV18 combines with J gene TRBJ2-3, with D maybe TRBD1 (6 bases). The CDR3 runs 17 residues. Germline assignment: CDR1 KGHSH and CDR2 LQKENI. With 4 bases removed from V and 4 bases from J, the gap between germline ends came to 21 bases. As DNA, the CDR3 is TGTGCCAGCTCACGCTCGACAGGACTTCAAGGGGCAGATACGCAGTATTTT. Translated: CASSRSTGLQGADTQYF.

CDR3 DNA sequence: TGTGCCAGCAGCTTACAGGGGCCGGGTAGGCCCCAGCATTTT. Protein product: CASSLQGPGRPQHF. The rearrangement joins TRBV7-9 to TRBJ1-5, with a weak D call TRBD1 (6 bases). CDR3 length: 14 amino acids. From germline, CDR1 is SEHNR and CDR2 FQNEAQ (reference sequence). Trimming took 2 bases from V and 9 from J, leaving 14 bases between them.

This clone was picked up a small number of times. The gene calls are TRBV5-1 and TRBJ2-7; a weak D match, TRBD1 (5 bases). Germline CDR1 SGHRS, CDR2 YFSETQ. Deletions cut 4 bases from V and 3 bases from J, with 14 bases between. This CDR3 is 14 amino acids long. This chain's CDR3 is CASSASDSSYEQYF. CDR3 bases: TGCGCCAGCAGCGCCTCAGACAGCAGCTACGAGCAGTACTTC.

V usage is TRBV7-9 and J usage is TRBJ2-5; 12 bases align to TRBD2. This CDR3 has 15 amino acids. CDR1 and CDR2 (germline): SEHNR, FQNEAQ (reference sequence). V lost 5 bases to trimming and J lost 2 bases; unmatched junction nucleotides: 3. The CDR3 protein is CASSLLAGGQETQYF. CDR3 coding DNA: TGTGCCAGCAGCCTCCTAGCGGGAGGGCAAGAGACCCAGTACTTC.

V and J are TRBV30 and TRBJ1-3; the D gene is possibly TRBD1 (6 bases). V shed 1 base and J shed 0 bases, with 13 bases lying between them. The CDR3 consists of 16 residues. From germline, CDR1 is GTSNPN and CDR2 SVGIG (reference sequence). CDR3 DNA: TGTGCCTGGAGTGCACAGGGAGCTTTCTCTGGAAACACCATATATTTT. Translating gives CAWSAQGAFSGNTIYF.

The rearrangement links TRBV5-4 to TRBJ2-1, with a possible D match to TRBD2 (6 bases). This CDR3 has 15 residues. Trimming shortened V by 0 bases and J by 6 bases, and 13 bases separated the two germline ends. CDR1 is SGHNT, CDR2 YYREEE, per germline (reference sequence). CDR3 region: CASSLALRDRNEQFF. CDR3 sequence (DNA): TGTGCCAGCAGCTTGGCTCTGCGGGACCGCAATGAGCAGTTCTTC.

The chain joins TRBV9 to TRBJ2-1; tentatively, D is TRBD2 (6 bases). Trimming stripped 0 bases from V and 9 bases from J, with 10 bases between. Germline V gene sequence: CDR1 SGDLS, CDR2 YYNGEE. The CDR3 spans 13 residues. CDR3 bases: TGTGCCAGCAGCGTAGACCAGGGAGGTGAGCAGTTCTTC. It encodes CASSVDQGGEQFF.

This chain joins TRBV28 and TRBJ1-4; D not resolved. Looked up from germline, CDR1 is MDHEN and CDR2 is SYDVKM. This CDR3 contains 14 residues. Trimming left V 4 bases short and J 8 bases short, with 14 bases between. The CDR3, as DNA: TGTGCCAGCAGTTCCCCCGCCGCTGGCGAAAAACTGTTTTTT. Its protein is CASSSPAAGEKLFF.

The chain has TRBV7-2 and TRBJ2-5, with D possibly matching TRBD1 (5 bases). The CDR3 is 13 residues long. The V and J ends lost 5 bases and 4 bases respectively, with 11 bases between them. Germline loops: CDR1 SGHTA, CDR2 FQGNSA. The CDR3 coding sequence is TGTGCCAGCAGCCAGGCCAGGGCAGAGACCCAGTACTTC. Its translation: CASSQARAETQYF.

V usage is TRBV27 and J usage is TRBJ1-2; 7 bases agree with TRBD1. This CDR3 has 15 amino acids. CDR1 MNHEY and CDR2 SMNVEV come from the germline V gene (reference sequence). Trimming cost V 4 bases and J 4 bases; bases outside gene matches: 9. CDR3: CASSSPLTGVYGYTF. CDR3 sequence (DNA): TGTGCCAGCAGTTCCCCTTTAACAGGGGTCTATGGCTACACCTTC.

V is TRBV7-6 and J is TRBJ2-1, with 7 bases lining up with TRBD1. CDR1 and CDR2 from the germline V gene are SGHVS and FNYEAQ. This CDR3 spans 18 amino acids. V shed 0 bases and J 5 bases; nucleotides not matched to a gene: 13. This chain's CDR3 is CASSLATGSGFFHNEQFF. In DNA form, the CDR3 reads TGTGCCAGCAGCTTAGCGACAGGGTCAGGCTTTTTCCACAATGAGCAGTTCTTC.

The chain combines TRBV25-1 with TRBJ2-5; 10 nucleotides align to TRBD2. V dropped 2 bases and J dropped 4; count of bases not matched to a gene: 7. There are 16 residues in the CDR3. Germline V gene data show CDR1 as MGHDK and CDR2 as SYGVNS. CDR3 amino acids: CASSEGSLAGAETQYF. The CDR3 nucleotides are TGTGCCAGCAGTGAAGGGTCCCTAGCGGGAGCAGAGACCCAGTACTTC.

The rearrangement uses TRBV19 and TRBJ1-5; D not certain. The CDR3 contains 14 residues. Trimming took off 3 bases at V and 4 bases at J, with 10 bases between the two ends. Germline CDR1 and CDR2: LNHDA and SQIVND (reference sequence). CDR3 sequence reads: CASSMGRMNQPQHF. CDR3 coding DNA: TGTGCCAGTAGTATGGGCAGGATGAATCAGCCCCAGCATTTT.

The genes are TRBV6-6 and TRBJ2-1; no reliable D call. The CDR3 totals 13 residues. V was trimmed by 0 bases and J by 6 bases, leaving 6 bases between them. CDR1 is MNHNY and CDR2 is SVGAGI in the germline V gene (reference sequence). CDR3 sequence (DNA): TGTGCCAGCAGTTACTCATCTGTCAATGAGCAGTTCTTC. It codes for CASSYSSVNEQFF.

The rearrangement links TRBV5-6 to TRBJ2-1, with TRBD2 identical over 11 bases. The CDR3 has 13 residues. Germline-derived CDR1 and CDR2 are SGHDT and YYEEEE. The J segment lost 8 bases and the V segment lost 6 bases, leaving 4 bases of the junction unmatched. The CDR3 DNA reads TGTGCCAGCACTTTTAGCGGGAGGGATGAGCAGTTCTTC. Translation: CASTFSGRDEQFF.

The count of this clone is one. CDR3 sequence: CAVSTASYGYTF. CDR3 in DNA: TGTGCCGTATCGACAGCTTCCTATGGCTACACCTTC. The rearrangement links TRBV19 to TRBJ1-2, with D perhaps TRBD1 (5 bases). V was pared by 11 bases and J by 4 bases, with 14 bases between. The CDR3 has 12 residues. CDR1 and CDR2 from the germline V gene are LNHDA and SQIVND (reference sequence).

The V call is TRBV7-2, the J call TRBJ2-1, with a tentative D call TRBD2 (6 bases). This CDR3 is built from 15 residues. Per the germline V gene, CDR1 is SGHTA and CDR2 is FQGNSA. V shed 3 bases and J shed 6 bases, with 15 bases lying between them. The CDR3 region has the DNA TGTGCCAGCAGCTTTAGCGGAAGTGGTTTCAATGAGCAGTTCTTC. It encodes CASSFSGSGFNEQFF.

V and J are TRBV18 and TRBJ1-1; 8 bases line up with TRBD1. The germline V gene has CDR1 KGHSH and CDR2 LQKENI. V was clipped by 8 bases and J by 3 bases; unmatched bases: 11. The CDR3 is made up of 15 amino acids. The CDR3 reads CASTPQGALDTEAFF. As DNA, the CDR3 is TGTGCCAGCACCCCCCAGGGGGCTTTGGACACTGAAGCTTTCTTT.

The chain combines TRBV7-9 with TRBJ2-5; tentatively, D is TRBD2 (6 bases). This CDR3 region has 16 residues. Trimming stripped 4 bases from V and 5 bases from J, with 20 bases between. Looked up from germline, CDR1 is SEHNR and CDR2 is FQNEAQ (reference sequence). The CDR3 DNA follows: TGTGCCAGCAGCTCAATCGGGGAGGCGGGCAAGGAGACCCAGTACTTC. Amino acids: CASSSIGEAGKETQYF.

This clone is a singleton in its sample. The CDR3 nucleotides read TGTGCCAGCAGCCCGGGACTAGCGGGAGGGCCACCGTTCTTC. This sequence encodes CASSPGLAGGPPFF. This chain links TRBV6-1 with TRBJ2-1; the match to TRBD2 covers 16 bases. The CDR3 totals 14 residues. CDR1 MNHNS and CDR2 SASEGT come from the germline V gene. V lost 6 bases, J lost 15 bases, and 8 bases stayed unmatched.

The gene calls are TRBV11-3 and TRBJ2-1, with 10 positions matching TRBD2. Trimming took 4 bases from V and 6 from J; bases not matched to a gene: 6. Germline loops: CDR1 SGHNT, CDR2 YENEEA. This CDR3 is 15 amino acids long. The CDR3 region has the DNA TGTGCCAGCAGCTATACTAGCGGGACAGGCAATGAGCAGTTCTTC. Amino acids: CASSYTSGTGNEQFF. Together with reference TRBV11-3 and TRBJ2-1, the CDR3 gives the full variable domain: EAGVVQSPRYKIIEKKQPVAFWCNPISGHNTLYWYLQNLGQGPELLIRYENEEAVDDSQLPKDRFSAERLKGVDSTLKIQPAELGDSAVYLCASSYTSGTGNEQFFGPGTRLTVL.

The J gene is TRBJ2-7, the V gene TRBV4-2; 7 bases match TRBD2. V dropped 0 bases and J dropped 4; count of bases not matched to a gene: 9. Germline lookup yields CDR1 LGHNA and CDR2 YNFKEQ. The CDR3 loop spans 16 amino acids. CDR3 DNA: TGTGCCAGCAGCCAAGATTCAACTAGCGAAGGGTACGAGCAGTACTTC. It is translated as CASSQDSTSEGYEQYF.

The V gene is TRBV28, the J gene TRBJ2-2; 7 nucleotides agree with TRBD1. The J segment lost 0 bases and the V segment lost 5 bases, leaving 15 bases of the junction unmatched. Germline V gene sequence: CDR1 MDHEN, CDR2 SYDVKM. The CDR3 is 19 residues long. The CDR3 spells CASSPLVDRSLPNTGELFF. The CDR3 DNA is TGTGCCAGCAGTCCCCTCGTGGACAGGAGTCTACCGAACACCGGGGAGCTGTTTTTT.

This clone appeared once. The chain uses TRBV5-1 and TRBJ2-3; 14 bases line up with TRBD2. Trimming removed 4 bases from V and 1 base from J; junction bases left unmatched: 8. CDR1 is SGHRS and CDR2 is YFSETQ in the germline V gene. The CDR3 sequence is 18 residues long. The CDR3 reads CASSRGLAGVRGTDTQYF. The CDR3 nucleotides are TGCGCCAGCAGCCGGGGACTAGCGGGAGTTAGGGGCACAGATACGCAGTATTTT.

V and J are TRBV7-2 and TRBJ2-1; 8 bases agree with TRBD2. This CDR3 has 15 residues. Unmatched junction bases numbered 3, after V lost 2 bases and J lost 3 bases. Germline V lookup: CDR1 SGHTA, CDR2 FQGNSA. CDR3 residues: CASSLSGGGYNEQFF. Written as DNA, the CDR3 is TGTGCCAGCAGCTTATCCGGGGGGGGCTACAATGAGCAGTTCTTC. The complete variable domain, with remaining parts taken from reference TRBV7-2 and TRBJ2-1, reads GAGVSQSPSNKVTEKGKDVELRCDPISGHTALYWYRQSLGQGLEFLIYFQGNSAPDKSGLPSDRFSAERTGGSVSTLTIQRTQQEDSAVYLCASSLSGGGYNEQFFGPGTRLTVL.

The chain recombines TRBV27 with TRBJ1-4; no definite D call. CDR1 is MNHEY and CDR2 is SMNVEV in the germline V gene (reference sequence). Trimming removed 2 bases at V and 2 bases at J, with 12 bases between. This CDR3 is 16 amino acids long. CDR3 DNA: TGTGCCAGCAGTTTAACCTCAGGTTTCACTAATGAAAAACTGTTTTTT. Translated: CASSLTSGFTNEKLFF. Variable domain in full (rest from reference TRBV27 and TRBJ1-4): EAQVTQNPRYLITVTGKKLTVTCSQNMNHEYMSWYRQDPGLGLRQIYYSMNVEVTDKGDVPEGYKVSRKEKRNFPLILESPSPNQTSLYFCASSLTSGFTNEKLFFGSGTQLSVL.

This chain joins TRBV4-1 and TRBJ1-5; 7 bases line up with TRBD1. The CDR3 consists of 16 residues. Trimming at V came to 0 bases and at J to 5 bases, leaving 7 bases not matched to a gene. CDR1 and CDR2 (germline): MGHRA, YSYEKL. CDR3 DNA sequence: TGCGCCAGCAGCCAAGACAGCAGGGGGATCGATCAGCCCCAGCATTTT. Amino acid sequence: CASSQDSRGIDQPQHF.

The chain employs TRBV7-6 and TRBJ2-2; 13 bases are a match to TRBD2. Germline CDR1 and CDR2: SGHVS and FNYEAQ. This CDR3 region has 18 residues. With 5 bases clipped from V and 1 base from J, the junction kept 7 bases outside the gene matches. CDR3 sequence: CASSLGLAGVRNTGELFF. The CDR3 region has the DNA TGTGCCAGCAGCCTCGGACTAGCGGGAGTGCGGAACACCGGGGAGCTGTTTTTT.